This entry lists 25 T cell receptor beta chains sequenced from one sample in a study of CD8 T cells in Susac syndrome. Random hexamers served to reverse transcribe roughly 0.45 to 1 ug RNA. TCRdb fed the immunoSEQ multiplex PCR reads into MiXCR, producing one record per CDR3 protein. This sample has about 180,000 distinct CDR3 sequences, with 94% found just once. Sequencing used CD4+ T cells from PBMCs. The receptors shown here come from a human donor with Susac syndrome.

Only one count was recorded for this clonotype. DNA of the CDR3: TGTGCCTCCGGGAGGAAGAACACTGAAGCTTTCTTT. It yields the protein CASGRKNTEAFF. This chain joins TRBV30 and TRBJ1-1; unclear D gene. CDR1 is GTSNPN and CDR2 is SVGIG in the germline V gene (reference sequence). The CDR3 loop spans 12 amino acids. With 7 bases removed from V and 1 base from J, the gap between germline ends came to 10 bases.

This chain links TRBV2 with TRBJ2-2; 7 nucleotides match TRBD1. Per germline, CDR1 SNHLY and CDR2 FYNNEI. The CDR3 is 16 amino acids. The junction had 10 bases not matched to a gene; V was cut back by 7 bases and J by 2 bases. CDR3 residues: CASMKGTAFNTGELFF. The DNA for the CDR3 is TGTGCCAGCATGAAAGGGACAGCTTTTAACACCGGGGAGCTGTTTTTT.

The chain has TRBV2 and TRBJ2-1; D unclear. In germline, CDR1 is SNHLY, CDR2 FYNNEI. CDR3 size: 11 residues. Deletions cut 8 bases from V and 3 bases from J, with 5 bases between. Here the CDR3 DNA reads TGTGCCAGCGGCGACTACAATGAGCAGTTCTTC. Protein sequence: CASGDYNEQFF.

V usage is TRBV29-1 and J usage is TRBJ2-3; 8 positions agree with TRBD2. The germline V gene has CDR1 SQVTM and CDR2 ANQGSEA. J was trimmed by 0 bases and V by 7 bases; bases with no gene match: 6. This CDR3 is 14 amino acids long. The CDR3 DNA follows: TGCAGCGCGACCCCGGGGGGGAGCACAGATACGCAGTATTTT. Translating gives CSATPGGSTDTQYF.

The chain employs TRBV7-2 and TRBJ2-3; D possibly matches TRBD1 or TRBD2 (6 bases each). The V end was cut by 2 bases, the J end by 5 bases, with 20 bases between. CDR3 length: 17 amino acids. Germline CDR1 is SGHTA and CDR2 is FQGNSA. CDR3 sequence: CASSLIFRGLAEDTQYF. The CDR3 coding sequence is TGTGCCAGCAGCTTAATATTCCGGGGGCTGGCGGAAGATACGCAGTATTTT.

The count of this clonotype is one. The rearrangement joins TRBV14 to TRBJ2-5, with unresolved D. The germline gives CDR1 SGHDN, CDR2 FVKESK. V was clipped by 2 bases and J by 5 bases, with 9 bases between them. The length of the CDR3 is 13 residues. CDR3 region: CASSQNFGETQYF. In DNA, the CDR3 is TGTGCCAGCAGCCAAAACTTTGGGGAGACCCAGTACTTC.

V usage is TRBV5-4 and J usage is TRBJ1-5; D is ambiguous. Germline values: CDR1 SGHNT, CDR2 YYREEE (reference sequence). The CDR3 totals 13 residues. V lost 2 bases and J lost 7, with 10 bases in between. The DNA of the CDR3 is TGTGCCAGCAGCTTATCCCCCAGCCAGCCCCAGCATTTT. Protein product: CASSLSPSQPQHF. The variable domain in full, with the rest retrieved from reference TRBV5-4 and TRBJ1-5, is ETGVTQSPTHLIKTRGQQVTLRCSSQSGHNTVSWYQQALGQGPQFIFQYYREEENGRGNFPPRFSGLQFPNYSSELNVNALELDDSALYLCASSLSPSQPQHFGDGTRLSIL.

This chain joins TRBV12-3 or TRBV12-4 and TRBJ1-4; D ambiguous. The CDR3 runs 11 residues. Trimming removed 7 bases from V and 10 bases from J, with 10 bases in between. CDR3 in amino acids: CASTSSGKLFF. The CDR3 DNA follows: TGTGCCAGCACCTCAAGCGGAAAACTGTTTTTT.

V is TRBV29-1 and J is TRBJ2-5; D may be TRBD1 or TRBD2 (6 bases each). The germline gives CDR1 SQVTM, CDR2 ANQGSEA. CDR3 length equals 14 residues. The V gene lost 3 bases and the J gene lost 5 bases, with 16 bases spanning the gap. The CDR3 protein is CSVDPTGGYETQYF. The CDR3 DNA is TGCAGCGTTGACCCGACAGGAGGGTATGAGACCCAGTACTTC. The full variable domain, completed using reference TRBV29-1 and TRBJ2-5, is SAVISQKPSRDICQRGTSLTIQCQVDSQVTMMFWYRQQPGQSLTLIATANQGSEATYESGFVIDKFPISRPNLTFSTLTVSNMSPEDSSIYLCSVDPTGGYETQYFGPGTRLLVL.

The V gene is TRBV7-8, the J gene TRBJ1-5; a possible D gene is TRBD1 (6 bases). The V and J ends lost 0 bases and 3 bases respectively, with 9 bases between them. This CDR3 spans 15 amino acids. CDR1 SGHVS and CDR2 FQNEAQ come from the germline V gene. CDR3 region: CASSLAGQNNQPQHF. CDR3 nucleotides: TGTGCCAGCAGCTTAGCCGGACAGAACAATCAGCCCCAGCATTTT.

The chain uses TRBV12-3 or TRBV12-4 and TRBJ1-5; 7 bases align to TRBD1. The CDR3 sequence is 14 residues long. The V segment lost 2 bases and the J segment 7 bases; nucleotides outside the gene matches: 5. CDR3 sequence reads: CASSLKSGGQPQHF. Written as DNA, the CDR3 is TGTGCCAGCAGTTTAAAATCAGGGGGGCAGCCCCAGCATTTT.

This clonotype has just one count. This sequence joins TRBV4-2 and TRBJ1-5, with a possible D match to TRBD1 (6 bases). The CDR3 loop spans 14 amino acids. CDR1 LGHNA and CDR2 YNFKEQ come from the germline V gene. V was shortened by 0 bases and J by 11 bases, with 14 bases between the two germline ends. CDR3 nucleotides: TGTGCCAGCAGCCAAGACCTACAGGGAAGGGCCCAGCATTTT. This encodes CASSQDLQGRAQHF.

Only one count was recorded for this clonotype. The chain is built from TRBV2 and TRBJ2-1; 11 bases are a match to TRBD1. The V and J ends lost 2 bases and 6 bases, in that order; junction bases with no gene match: 6. The CDR3 has 16 residues. From germline, CDR1 is SNHLY and CDR2 FYNNEI. The CDR3 DNA follows: TGTGCCAGCAGTGAACAGGGGACAGGGGGTGGCAATGAGCAGTTCTTC. It translates to CASSEQGTGGGNEQFF.

The V call is TRBV12-3 or TRBV12-4, the J call TRBJ1-5; a weak D match, TRBD1 (5 bases). The V and J ends lost 7 bases and 6 bases respectively, with 19 bases between them. This CDR3 region has 15 residues. CDR3 coding DNA: TGTGCCAGCAAAACCCCAGGGAAGGGAAGTCAGCCCCAGCATTTT. Residues: CASKTPGKGSQPQHF.

V and J are TRBV7-6 and TRBJ2-7; 10 nucleotides agree with TRBD2. Per the germline V gene, CDR1 is SGHVS and CDR2 is FNYEAQ. The CDR3 loop spans 15 amino acids. The junction had 7 bases not matched to a gene; V was cut back by 6 bases and J by 2 bases. The CDR3 nucleotides read TGTGCCAGCAGTCTAAGCGGGGGGGTCACCTACGAGCAGTACTTC. Translating it yields CASSLSGGVTYEQYF.

For the CDR3, the DNA is TGTGCCAGCAGCTCCCGAGGGGGAATGAACACTGAAGCTTTCTTT. This codes for CASSSRGGMNTEAFF. J is TRBJ1-1 and V is TRBV7-9; D may be TRBD1 (6 bases). The CDR3 has 15 amino acids. Trimming stripped 4 bases from V and 0 bases from J, with 12 bases between. Per germline, CDR1 SEHNR and CDR2 FQNEAQ (reference sequence).

The V call is TRBV29-1, the J call TRBJ2-7, with 8 positions matching TRBD2. The ends lost 3 bases at V and 3 bases at J; junction bases unmatched: 7. CDR3 length equals 14 residues. From germline, CDR1 is SQVTM and CDR2 ANQGSEA. The CDR3 DNA reads as TGCAGCGTTGAGGGGTTAACTAGCGGCTACGAGCAGTACTTC. This sequence encodes CSVEGLTSGYEQYF.

The chain employs TRBV7-9 and TRBJ1-1; TRBD1 agrees at 11 bases. The CDR3 extends over 15 amino acids. CDR1 and CDR2 (germline): SEHNR, FQNEAQ (reference sequence). Trimming cost V 4 bases and J 6 bases; bases outside gene matches: 7. The CDR3 coding sequence is TGTGCCAGCAGCTCACAGGGACAGGGGGTCTCTGAAGCTTTCTTT. Translating it yields CASSSQGQGVSEAFF.

This chain uses TRBV21-1 with TRBJ2-1. TRBV21-1 is a known pseudogene. CDR3 length equals 13 residues. CDR3 bases: TGTGCCAGCAGCATTATCAACTACAATGAGCAGTTCTTC. Protein: CASSIINYNEQFF.

The J gene is TRBJ1-2, the V gene TRBV18; D may be TRBD1 (5 bases). Germline-derived CDR1 and CDR2 are KGHSH and LQKENI. This CDR3 is built from 15 residues. Trimming shortened V by 0 bases and J by 5 bases, and 13 bases separated the two germline ends. The CDR3 spells CASSPPRGDWYGYTF. CDR3 nucleotide sequence: TGTGCCAGCTCACCACCGAGAGGGGATTGGTATGGCTACACCTTC. The full variable domain, completed using reference TRBV18 and TRBJ1-2, is NAGVMQNPRHLVRRRGQEARLRCSPMKGHSHVYWYRQLPEEGLKFMVYLQKENIIDESGMPKERFSAEFPKEGPSILRIQQVVRGDSAAYFCASSPPRGDWYGYTFGSGTRLTVV.

CDR3 in amino acids: CASSSGSQYGYTF. CDR3 sequence (DNA): TGTGCCAGCAGCTCCGGGAGTCAATATGGCTACACCTTC. The chain employs TRBV7-9 and TRBJ1-2; no clear D. Germline loops: CDR1 SEHNR, CDR2 FQNEAQ (reference sequence). V dropped 4 bases and J dropped 5 bases, with 11 bases sitting between them. There are 13 residues in the CDR3.

The chain carries TRBV27 and TRBJ1-2; D may be TRBD1 (5 bases). Germline assignment: CDR1 MNHEY and CDR2 SMNVEV (reference sequence). V dropped 0 bases and J dropped 8 bases, with 10 bases sitting between them. The CDR3 has 13 residues. CDR3: CASSLSRQRGYTF. The CDR3 nucleotides read TGTGCCAGCAGTTTATCGAGACAGAGAGGCTACACCTTC.

This clonotype was detected a few times. This chain connects TRBV11-2 to TRBJ1-2; D gene ambiguous. The germline CDR1 and CDR2 sequences are SGHAT and FQNNGV. The CDR3 is made up of 12 amino acids. Between the trimmed V and J ends, which lost 2 bases and 0 bases, there was a span of 1 base. CDR3 bases: TGTGCCAGCAGCTTAACTAACTATGGCTACACCTTC. Translating it yields CASSLTNYGYTF. The full variable domain, with the rest looked up from reference TRBV11-2 and TRBJ1-2, is EAGVAQSPRYKIIEKRQSVAFWCNPISGHATLYWYQQILGQGPKLLIQFQNNGVVDDSQLPKDRFSAERLKGVDSTLKIQPAKLEDSAVYLCASSLTNYGYTFGSGTRLTVV.

This chain uses TRBV11-2 with TRBJ2-5; D is unresolved. V shed 1 base and J shed 5 bases, with 8 bases lying between them. Germline V gene sequence: CDR1 SGHAT, CDR2 FQNNGV. This CDR3 has 13 amino acids. CDR3 coding DNA: TGTGCCAGCAGCTTAGGTGGGCATGAGACCCAGTACTTC. Its translation: CASSLGGHETQYF.

The chain joins TRBV19 to TRBJ2-6, with D maybe TRBD1 (6 bases). Trimming stripped 5 bases from V and 1 base from J, with 12 bases between. Per the germline V gene, CDR1 is LNHDA and CDR2 is SQIVND (reference sequence). There are 16 residues in the CDR3. The CDR3 reads CASSERTGSGANVLTF. As DNA, the CDR3 is TGTGCCAGTAGTGAGAGAACAGGGTCTGGGGCCAACGTCCTGACTTTC. Combining the CDR3 with reference TRBV19 and TRBJ2-6 gives the whole variable domain DGGITQSPKYLFRKEGQNVTLSCEQNLNHDAMYWYRQDPGQGLRLIYYSQIVNDFQKGDIAEGYSVSREKKESFPLTVTSAQKNPTAFYLCASSERTGSGANVLTFGAGSRLTVL.